This is a list of T cell receptor beta chains from one sample in a study of T cell clonotyping in hematopoietic cell transplantation. The method was immunoSEQ multiplex PCR; TCRdb's version includes in-frame clones alone and lacks a portion of them. The sample includes about 27,000 clones, approximately 96% seen only once; the top ten take approximately 1.5%. Sequencing was done on a sample of peripheral blood mononuclear cells. The receptors stem from a man aged 45-65 years in good health. Some clones in this sample may be carry-over from other donors' samples. CDR3s include the opening cysteine and the closing phenylalanine or tryptophan. A D gene is named only where the DNA matches it firmly. Size is stated for part of the rows, as once, few or many counts, or as a class when the clone is expanded.

V	D	J	size	DNA	CDR3
TRBV19	TRBD1	TRBJ1-1	once	TGTGCCAGTAGTAGGGGACAGCACATGAACACTGAAGCTTTCTTT	CASSRGQHMNTEAFF
TRBV7-2	TRBD1	TRBJ2-7	.	TGTGCCAGCAGCTTACCGGAAGAGTGGCAGGGGGACGAGCAGTACTTC	CASSLPEEWQGDEQYF
TRBV2	.	TRBJ2-7	few	TGTGCCAGCAGTGCGAGTTTAGCTTCCTACGAGCAGTACTTC	CASSASLASYEQYF
TRBV30	TRBD1	TRBJ1-4	.	TGTGCCTGGAGTCAGGACAGGGGGAATGAAAAACTGTTTTTT	CAWSQDRGNEKLFF
TRBV4-1	.	TRBJ2-2	.	TGCGCCAGCAGCCCGGGACTCAACCGGGGCGGGGAGCTGTTTTTT	CASSPGLNRGGELFF
TRBV12-2	.	TRBJ1-2	.	TGTGCAAGTCGCTTAGGACAGTGCGGCTACACCTTC	CASRLGQCGYTF
TRBV7-2	.	TRBJ2-2	.	TGTGCCAGCAGCCTCGGGGGGACAAGGGGCGGGGAGCTGTTTTTT	CASSLGGTRGGELFF
TRBV7-2	.	TRBJ2-7	.	TGTGCCAGCAGCTTAAGCGGTGCCGTCTCCTACGAGCAGTACTTC	CASSLSGAVSYEQYF
TRBV29-1	.	TRBJ1-4	.	TGCAGCGCTTTTGACAGCGCAACTAATGAAAAACTGTTTTTT	CSAFDSATNEKLFF
TRBV5-1	.	TRBJ2-1	.	TGCGCCAGCAGCCCGGAGAGGGGAAGGGGCAGCGATGAGCAGTTCTTC	CASSPERGRGSDEQFF
TRBV19	.	TRBJ1-2	.	TGTGCCAGTAGTTCCCAGGGCCCCTATGGCTACACCTTC	CASSSQGPYGYTF
TRBV6-5	TRBD2	TRBJ2-1	.	TGTGCCAGCAGTTACTCGTCGGGGGGAGGGCAGTTCTTC	CASSYSSGGGQFF
TRBV6-6	.	TRBJ1-2	.	TGTGCCAGCAGTTCCCCATCTGTTCGGGTCGGCTACACCTTC	CASSSPSVRVGYTF
TRBV2	TRBD1	TRBJ1-1	.	TGTGCCAGCAGCCTCCGGGACAGGACCACTGAAGCTTTCTTT	CASSLRDRTTEAFF
TRBV7-9	TRBD2	TRBJ2-7	.	TGTGCCAGCAGCTTAGTAGCGGGGGTTTACGAGCAGTACTTC	CASSLVAGVYEQYF
TRBV27	TRBD2	TRBJ2-1	.	TGTGCCAGCAGAGAGACTAGCGGGGGGGCGCGGGAGCAGTTCTTC	CASRETSGGAREQFF
TRBV7-2	.	TRBJ2-1	.	TGTGCCAGCAGCTCCACCGGGACCTCCAATGAGCAGTTCTTC	CASSSTGTSNEQFF
TRBV2	.	TRBJ1-1	.	TGTGCCAGCAGTGAATTGGGACGGACGAACTTTGAAGCTTTCTTT	CASSELGRTNFEAFF
TRBV6-5	TRBD1	TRBJ1-6	.	TGTGCCAGCAACCAAGACAGGGGGAGTTCACCCCTCCACTTT	CASNQDRGSSPLHF
TRBV5-8	.	TRBJ2-5	.	TGTGCCAGCAGCTTTAGTAAGACCCAGTACTTC	CASSFSKTQYF